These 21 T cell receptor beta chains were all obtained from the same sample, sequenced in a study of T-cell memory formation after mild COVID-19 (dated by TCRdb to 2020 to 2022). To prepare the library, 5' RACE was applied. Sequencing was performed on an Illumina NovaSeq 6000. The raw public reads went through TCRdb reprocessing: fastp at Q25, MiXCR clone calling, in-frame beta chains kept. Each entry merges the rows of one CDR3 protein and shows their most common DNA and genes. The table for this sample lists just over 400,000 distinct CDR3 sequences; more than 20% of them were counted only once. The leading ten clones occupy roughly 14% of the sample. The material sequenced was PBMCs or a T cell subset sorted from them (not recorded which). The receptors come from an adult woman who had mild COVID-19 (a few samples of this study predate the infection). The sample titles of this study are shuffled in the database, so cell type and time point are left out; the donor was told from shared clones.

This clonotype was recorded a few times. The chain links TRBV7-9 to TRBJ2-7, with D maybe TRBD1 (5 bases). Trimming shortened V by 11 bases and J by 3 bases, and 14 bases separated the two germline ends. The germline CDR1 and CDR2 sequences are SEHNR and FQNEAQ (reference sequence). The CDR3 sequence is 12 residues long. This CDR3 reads CASQTENYEQYF. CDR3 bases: TGTGCCTCGCAGACAGAAAACTACGAGCAGTACTTC.

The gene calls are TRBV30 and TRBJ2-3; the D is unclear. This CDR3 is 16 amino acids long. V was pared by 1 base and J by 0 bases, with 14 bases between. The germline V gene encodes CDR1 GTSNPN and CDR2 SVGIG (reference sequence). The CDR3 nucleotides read TGTGCCTGGAGTGGGGCGGCGGCGACTAGCACAGATACGCAGTATTTT. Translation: CAWSGAAATSTDTQYF.

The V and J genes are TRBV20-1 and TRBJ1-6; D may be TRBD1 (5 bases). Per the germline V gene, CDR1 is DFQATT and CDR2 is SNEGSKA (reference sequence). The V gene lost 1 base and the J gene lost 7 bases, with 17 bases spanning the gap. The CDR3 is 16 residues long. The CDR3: CSARAVGDWGNSPLHF. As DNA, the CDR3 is TGCAGTGCTAGAGCTGTGGGGGATTGGGGGAATTCACCCCTCCACTTT.

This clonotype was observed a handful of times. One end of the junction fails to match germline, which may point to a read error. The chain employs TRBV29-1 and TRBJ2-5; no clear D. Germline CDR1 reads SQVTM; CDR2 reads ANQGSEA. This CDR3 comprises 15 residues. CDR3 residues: CSVEGASLYQETQYF. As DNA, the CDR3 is TGCAGCGTAGAAGGAGCGTCCTTGTACCAAGAGACCCAGTACTTC.

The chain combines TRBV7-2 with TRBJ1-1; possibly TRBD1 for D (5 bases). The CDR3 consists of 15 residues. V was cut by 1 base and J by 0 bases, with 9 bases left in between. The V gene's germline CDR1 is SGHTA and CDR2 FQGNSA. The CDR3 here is CASSLGQIMNTEAFF. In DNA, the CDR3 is TGTGCCAGCAGCTTAGGACAGATCATGAACACTGAAGCTTTCTTT.

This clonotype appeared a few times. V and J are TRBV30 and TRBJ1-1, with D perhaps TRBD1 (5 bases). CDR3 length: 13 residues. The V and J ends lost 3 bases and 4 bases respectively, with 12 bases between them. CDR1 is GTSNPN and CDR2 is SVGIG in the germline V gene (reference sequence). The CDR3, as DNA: TGTGCCTGGAGGGCGGCGGGGGGCACTGAAGCTTTCTTT. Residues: CAWRAAGGTEAFF. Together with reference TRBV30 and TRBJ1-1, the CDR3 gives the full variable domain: SQTIHQWPATLVQPVGSPLSLECTVEGTSNPNLYWYRQAAGRGLQLLFYSVGIGQISSEVPQNLSASRPQDRQFILSSKKLLLSDSGFYLCAWRAAGGTEAFFGQGTRLTVV.

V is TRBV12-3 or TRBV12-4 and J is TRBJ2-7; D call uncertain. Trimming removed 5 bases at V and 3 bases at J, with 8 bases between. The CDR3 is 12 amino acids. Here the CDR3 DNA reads TGTGCCAGCAGTCTCAACCTCTACGAGCAGTACTTC. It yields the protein CASSLNLYEQYF.

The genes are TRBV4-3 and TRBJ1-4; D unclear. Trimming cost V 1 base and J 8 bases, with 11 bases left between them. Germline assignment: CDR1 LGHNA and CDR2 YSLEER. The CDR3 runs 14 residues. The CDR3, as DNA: TGCGCCAGCAGCCAAGTCCCAGGAGACGAAAAACTGTTTTTT. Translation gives CASSQVPGDEKLFF.

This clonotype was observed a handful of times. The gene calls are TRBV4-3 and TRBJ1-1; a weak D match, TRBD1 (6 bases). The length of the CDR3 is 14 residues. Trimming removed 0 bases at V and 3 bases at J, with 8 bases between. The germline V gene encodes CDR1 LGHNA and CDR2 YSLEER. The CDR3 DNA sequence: TGCGCCAGCAGCCAAGAATGGACAGACACTGAAGCTTTCTTT. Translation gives CASSQEWTDTEAFF.

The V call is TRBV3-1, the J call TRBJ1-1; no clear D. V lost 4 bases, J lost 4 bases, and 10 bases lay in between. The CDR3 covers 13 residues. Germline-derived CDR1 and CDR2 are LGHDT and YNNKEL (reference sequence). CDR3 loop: CASSPRVGTEAFF. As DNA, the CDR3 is TGTGCCAGCAGCCCGAGGGTGGGCACTGAAGCTTTCTTT.

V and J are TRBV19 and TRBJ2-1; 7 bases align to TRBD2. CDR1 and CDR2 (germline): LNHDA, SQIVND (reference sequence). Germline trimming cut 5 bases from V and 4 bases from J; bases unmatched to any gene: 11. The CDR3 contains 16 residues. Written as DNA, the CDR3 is TGTGCCAGTAGTTCCCCAGGCGGGAGTGGGTACAATGAGCAGTTCTTC. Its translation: CASSSPGGSGYNEQFF.

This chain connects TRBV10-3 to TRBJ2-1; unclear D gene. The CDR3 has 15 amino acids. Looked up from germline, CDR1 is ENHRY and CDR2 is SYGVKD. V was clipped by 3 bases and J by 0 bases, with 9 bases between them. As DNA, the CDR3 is TGTGCCATCAGTGACATAGCTGTCTCCTACAATGAGCAGTTCTTC. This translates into CAISDIAVSYNEQFF.

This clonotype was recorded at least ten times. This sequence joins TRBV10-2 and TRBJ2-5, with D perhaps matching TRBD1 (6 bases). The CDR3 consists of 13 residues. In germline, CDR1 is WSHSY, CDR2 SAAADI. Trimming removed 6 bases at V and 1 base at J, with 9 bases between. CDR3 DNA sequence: TGCGCCAGCAGCGGACAGAGCCAAGAGACCCAGTACTTC. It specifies CASSGQSQETQYF.

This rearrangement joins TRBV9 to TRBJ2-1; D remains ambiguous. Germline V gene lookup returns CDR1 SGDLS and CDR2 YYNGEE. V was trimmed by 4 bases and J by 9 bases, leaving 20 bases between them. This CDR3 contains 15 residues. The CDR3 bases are TGTGCCAGCAGCCCTCCCGCGGCGCCGCAGCTTGAGCAGTTCTTC. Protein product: CASSPPAAPQLEQFF.

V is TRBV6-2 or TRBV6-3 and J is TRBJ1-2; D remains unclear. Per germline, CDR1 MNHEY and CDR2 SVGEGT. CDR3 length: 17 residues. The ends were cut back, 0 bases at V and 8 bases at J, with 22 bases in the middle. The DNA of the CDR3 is TGTGCCAGCAGTTACTCTATCGGAACAAATATTCTGAGCGGCTACACCTTC. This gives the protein CASSYSIGTNILSGYTF.

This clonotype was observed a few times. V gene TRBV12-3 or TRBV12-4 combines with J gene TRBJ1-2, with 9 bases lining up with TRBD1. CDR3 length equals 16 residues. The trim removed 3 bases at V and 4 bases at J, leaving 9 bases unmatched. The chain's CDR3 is CASSFLQGAQTYGYTF. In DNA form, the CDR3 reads TGTGCCAGCAGTTTTCTACAGGGGGCGCAGACCTATGGCTACACCTTC.

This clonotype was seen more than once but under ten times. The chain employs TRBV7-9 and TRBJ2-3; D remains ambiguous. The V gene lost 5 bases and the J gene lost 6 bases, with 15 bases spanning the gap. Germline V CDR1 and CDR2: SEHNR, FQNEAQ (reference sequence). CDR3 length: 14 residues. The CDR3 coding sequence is TGTGCCAGCAGCGTCATCAACGCGCGCGATACGCAGTATTTT. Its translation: CASSVINARDTQYF. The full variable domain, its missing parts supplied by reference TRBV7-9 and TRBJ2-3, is DTGVSQNPRHKITKRGQNVTFRCDPISEHNRLYWYRQTLGQGPEFLTYFQNEAQLEKSRLLSDRFSAERPKGSFSTLEIQRTEQGDSAMYLCASSVINARDTQYFGPGTRLTVL.

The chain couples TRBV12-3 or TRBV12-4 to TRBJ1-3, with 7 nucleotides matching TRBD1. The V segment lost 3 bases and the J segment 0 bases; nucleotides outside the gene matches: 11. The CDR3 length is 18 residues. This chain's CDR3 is CASSLADRSFFSGNTIYF. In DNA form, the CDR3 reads TGTGCCAGCAGTTTGGCGGACAGGTCCTTTTTCTCTGGAAACACCATATATTTT.

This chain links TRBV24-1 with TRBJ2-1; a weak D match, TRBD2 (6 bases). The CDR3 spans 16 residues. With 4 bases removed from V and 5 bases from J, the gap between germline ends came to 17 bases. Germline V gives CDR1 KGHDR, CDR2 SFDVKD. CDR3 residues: CATSDGRGDPHNEQFF. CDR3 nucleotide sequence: TGTGCCACCAGTGACGGGCGGGGAGACCCCCACAATGAGCAGTTCTTC.

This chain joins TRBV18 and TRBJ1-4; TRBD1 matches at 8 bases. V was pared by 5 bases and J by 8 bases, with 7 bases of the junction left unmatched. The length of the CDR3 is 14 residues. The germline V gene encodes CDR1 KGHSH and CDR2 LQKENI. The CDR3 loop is CASSSDRVREKLFF. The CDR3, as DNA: TGTGCCAGCTCATCGGACAGGGTTCGAGAAAAACTGTTTTTT.

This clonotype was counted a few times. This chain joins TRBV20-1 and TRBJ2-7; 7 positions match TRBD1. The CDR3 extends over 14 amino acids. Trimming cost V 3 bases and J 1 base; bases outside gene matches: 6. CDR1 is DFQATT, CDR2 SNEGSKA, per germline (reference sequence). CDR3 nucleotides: TGCAGTGCTAGGGAAAACAGGGGTTCCTACGAGCAGTACTTC. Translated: CSARENRGSYEQYF.